This T cell receptor (beta chain) originates from a study of T-cell reconstitution after alpha-beta-depleted transplantation in children. General study findings and limits: Surviving recipient T cells and thymic progenitors underlay high day-60 TCRbeta diversity in some patients. The origin of alpha-beta T cells about two months after transplant was reportedly several hundred expanded graft clones. By one year post-transplant, T-cell counts and diversity largely arose from T cells that were newly produced.

The CDR3 spans 19 residues. J lost 0 bases, V lost 6 bases, and 9 bases had no gene match. This clonotype was seen only a few times. Its specificity is unknown. Molecular barcoding with unique molecular identifiers was used for the TCRbeta library. Via MiXCR, TCRdb re-called the PCR reads, giving one row per CDR3 protein. The sample lists 490,000 or so distinct CDR3 sequences, roughly 10% occurring once. The sample was PBMCs, taken before TCRalphabeta/CD19-depleted stem cell transplant. This TCR was recovered from a child aged 2-15 years with inherited bone marrow failure, due to receive a stem cell transplant. This chain connects TRBV12-3 or TRBV12-4 to TRBJ2-2; TRBD2 agrees at 14 bases. Written as DNA, the CDR3 is TGTGCCAGCAGGGGACTAGCGGGAGTAGCCGGGCCGAACACCGGGGAGCTGTTTTTT. This encodes CASRGLAGVAGPNTGELFF.